The 2 T cell receptor beta chains below were found in one sample sequenced in a study of OX40 agonist ivuxolimab in advanced cancers. TCRdb's copy holds only in-frame clones and misses some; the assay was immunoSEQ multiplex PCR. Here the sample spans 50,000 to 75,000 clones, 82% being singletons. This sample comprised CD4+ or CD8+ T cells sorted from blood, obtained in a trial of the OX40 agonist ivuxolimab. These receptors originate from an adult with an advanced solid tumor such as melanoma, head and neck, liver or kidney cancer.

This clone was seen a handful of times. This chain connects TRBV7-9 to TRBJ1-2; D not certain. Trimming took 5 bases from V and 2 from J, leaving 12 bases between them. The CDR3 consists of 14 residues. The germline V gene encodes CDR1 SEHNR and CDR2 FQNEAQ (reference sequence). The CDR3 bases are TGTGCCAGCAGCCGAAGTGGGCGGAACTATGGCTACACCTTC. Its translation: CASSRSGRNYGYTF. The entire variable domain, with the rest obtained from reference TRBV7-9 and TRBJ1-2, is as follows: DTGVSQNPRHKITKRGQNVTFRCDPISEHNRLYWYRQTLGQGPEFLTYFQNEAQLEKSRLLSDRFSAERPKGSFSTLEIQRTEQGDSAMYLCASSRSGRNYGYTFGSGTRLTVV.

The CDR3: CASSDRGKTEAFF. The DNA of the CDR3 is TGTGCCAGCAGTGACCGCGGCAAGACTGAAGCTTTCTTT. The chain links TRBV25-1 to TRBJ1-1, with D uncertain. V lost 3 bases to trimming and J lost 5 bases, with 10 bases between them. Germline V lookup: CDR1 MGHDK, CDR2 SYGVNS. This CDR3 spans 13 amino acids.